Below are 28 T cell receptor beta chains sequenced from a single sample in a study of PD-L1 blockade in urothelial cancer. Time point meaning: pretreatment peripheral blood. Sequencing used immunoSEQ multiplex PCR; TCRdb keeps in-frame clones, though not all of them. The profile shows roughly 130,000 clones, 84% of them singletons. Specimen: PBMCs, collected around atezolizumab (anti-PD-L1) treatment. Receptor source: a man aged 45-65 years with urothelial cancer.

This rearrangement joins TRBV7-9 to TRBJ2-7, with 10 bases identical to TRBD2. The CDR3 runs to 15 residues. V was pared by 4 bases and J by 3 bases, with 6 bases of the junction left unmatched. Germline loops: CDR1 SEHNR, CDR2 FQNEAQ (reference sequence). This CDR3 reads CASSYKRGGDYEQYF. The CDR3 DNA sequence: TGTGCCAGCAGCTACAAGCGGGGGGGGGACTACGAGCAGTACTTC.

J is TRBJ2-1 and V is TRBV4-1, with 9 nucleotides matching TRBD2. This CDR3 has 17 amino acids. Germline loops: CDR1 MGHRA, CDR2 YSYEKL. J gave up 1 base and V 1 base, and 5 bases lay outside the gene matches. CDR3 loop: CASSQGPSGDSYNEQFF. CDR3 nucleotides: TGCGCCAGCAGCCAAGGCCCTAGCGGGGATTCCTACAATGAGCAGTTCTTC.

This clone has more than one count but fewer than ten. The CDR3 DNA reads TGTGCCAGCAGTTTGGTGGGGGGGTTTAATCAAGAGACCCAGTACTTC. Its protein is CASSLVGGFNQETQYF. The chain carries TRBV7-3 and TRBJ2-5, with 7 bases identical to TRBD2. Germline-derived CDR1 and CDR2 are SGHTA and FQGTGA. V trimming: 6 bases; J trimming: 2 bases; junction bases outside the gene matches: 12. The CDR3 runs 16 residues.

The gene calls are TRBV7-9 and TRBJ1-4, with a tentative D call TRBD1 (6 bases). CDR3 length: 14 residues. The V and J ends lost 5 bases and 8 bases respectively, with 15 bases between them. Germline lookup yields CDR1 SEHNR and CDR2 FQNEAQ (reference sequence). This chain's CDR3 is CASSQGGIREKLFF. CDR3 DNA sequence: TGTGCCAGCAGCCAAGGGGGAATTAGGGAAAAACTGTTTTTT.

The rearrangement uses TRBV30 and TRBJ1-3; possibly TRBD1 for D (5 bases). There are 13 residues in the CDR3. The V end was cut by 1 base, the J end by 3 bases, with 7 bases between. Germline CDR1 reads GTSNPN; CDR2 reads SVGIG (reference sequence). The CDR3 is CAWSAGFGNTIYF. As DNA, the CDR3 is TGTGCCTGGAGTGCAGGGTTTGGAAACACCATATATTTT.

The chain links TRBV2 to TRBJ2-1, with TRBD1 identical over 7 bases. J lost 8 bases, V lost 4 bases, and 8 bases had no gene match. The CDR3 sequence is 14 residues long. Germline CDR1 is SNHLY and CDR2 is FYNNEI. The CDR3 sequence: CASSVDRESDEQFF. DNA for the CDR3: TGTGCCAGCAGTGTTGACAGGGAGAGCGATGAGCAGTTCTTC. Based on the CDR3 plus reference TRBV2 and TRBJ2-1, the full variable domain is EPEVTQTPSHQVTQMGQEVILRCVPISNHLYFYWYRQILGQKVEFLVSFYNNEISEKSEIFDDQFSVERPDGSNFTLKIRSTKLEDSAMYFCASSVDRESDEQFFGPGTRLTVL.

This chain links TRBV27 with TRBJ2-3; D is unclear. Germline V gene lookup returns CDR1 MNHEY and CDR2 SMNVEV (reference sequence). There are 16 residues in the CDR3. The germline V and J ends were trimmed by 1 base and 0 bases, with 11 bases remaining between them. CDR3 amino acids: CASSLWSGVSTDTQYF. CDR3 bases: TGTGCCAGCAGTTTATGGTCTGGAGTCAGCACAGATACGCAGTATTTT.

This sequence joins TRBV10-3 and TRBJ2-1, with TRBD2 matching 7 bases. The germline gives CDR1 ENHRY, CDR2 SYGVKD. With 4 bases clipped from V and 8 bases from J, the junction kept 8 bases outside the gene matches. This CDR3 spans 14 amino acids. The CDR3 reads CAISVAGGSHEQFF. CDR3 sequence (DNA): TGTGCCATCAGTGTTGCTGGCGGGAGTCATGAGCAGTTCTTC.

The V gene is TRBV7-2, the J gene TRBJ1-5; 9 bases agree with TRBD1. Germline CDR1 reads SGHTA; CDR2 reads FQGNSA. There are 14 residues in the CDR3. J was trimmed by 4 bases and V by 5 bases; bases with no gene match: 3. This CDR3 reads CASSPGQGNQPQHF. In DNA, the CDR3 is TGTGCCAGCAGCCCTGGACAGGGGAATCAGCCCCAGCATTTT.

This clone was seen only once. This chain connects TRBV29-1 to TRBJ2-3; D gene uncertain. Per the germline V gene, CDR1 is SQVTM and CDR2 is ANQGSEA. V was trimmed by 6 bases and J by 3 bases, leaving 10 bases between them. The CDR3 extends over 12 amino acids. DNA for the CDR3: TGCAGCGTCGAACCTTCTACAGATACGCAGTATTTT. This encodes CSVEPSTDTQYF.

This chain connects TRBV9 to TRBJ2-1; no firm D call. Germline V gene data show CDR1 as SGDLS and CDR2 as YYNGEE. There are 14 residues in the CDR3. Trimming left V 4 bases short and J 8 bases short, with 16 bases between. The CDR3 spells CASSPLRFEDEQFF. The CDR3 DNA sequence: TGTGCCAGCAGCCCTCTTAGGTTCGAGGATGAGCAGTTCTTC.

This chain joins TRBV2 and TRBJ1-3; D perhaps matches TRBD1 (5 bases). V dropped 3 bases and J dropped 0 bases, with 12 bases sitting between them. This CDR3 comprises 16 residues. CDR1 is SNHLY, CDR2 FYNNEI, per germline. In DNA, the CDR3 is TGTGCCAGCAGTGAGGGCAGGGCCAACTCTGGAAACACCATATATTTT. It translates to CASSEGRANSGNTIYF.

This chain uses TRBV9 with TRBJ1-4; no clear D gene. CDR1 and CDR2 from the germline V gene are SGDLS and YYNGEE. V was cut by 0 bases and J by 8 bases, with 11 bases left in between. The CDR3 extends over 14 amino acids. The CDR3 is CASSVGGSGEKLFF. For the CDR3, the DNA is TGTGCCAGCAGCGTAGGAGGGTCCGGGGAAAAACTGTTTTTT.

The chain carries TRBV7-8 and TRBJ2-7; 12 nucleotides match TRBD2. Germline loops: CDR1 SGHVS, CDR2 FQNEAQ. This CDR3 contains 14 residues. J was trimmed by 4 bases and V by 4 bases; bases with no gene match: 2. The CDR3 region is CASSSGTSGYEQYF. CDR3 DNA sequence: TGTGCCAGCAGCTCCGGGACTAGCGGGTACGAGCAGTACTTC. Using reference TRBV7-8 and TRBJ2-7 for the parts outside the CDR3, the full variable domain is GAGVSQSPRYKVAKRGQDVALRCDPISGHVSLFWYQQALGQGPEFLTYFQNEAQLDKSGLPSDRFFAERPEGSVSTLKIQRTQQEDSAVYLCASSSGTSGYEQYFGPGTRLTVT.

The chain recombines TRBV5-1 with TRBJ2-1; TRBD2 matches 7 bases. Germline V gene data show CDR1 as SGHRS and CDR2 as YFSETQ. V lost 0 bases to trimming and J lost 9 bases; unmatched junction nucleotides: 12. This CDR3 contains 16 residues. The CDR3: CASSLASTGGSIEQFF. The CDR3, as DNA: TGCGCCAGCAGCTTGGCCTCCACTGGCGGGAGTATTGAGCAGTTCTTC.

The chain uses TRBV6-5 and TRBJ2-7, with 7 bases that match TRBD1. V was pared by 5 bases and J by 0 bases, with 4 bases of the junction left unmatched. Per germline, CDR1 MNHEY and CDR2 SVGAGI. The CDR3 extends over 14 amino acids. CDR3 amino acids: CASSTGQNSYEQYF. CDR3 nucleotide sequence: TGTGCCAGCAGTACGGGACAGAACTCCTACGAGCAGTACTTC.

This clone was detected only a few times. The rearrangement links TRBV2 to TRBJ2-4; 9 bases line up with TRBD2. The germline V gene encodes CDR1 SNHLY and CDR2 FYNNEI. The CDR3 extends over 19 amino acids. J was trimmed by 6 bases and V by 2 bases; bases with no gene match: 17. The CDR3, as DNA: TGTGCCAGCAGTGAATTAAACCCTCTAGCGGGGATCTCTAGAAACATTCAGTACTTC. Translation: CASSELNPLAGISRNIQYF.

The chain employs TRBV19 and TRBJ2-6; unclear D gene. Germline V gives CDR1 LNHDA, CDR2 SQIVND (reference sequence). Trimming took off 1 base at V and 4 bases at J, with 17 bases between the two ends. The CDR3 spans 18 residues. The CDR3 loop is CASSIGYGQLAGANVLTF. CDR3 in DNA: TGTGCCAGTAGTATAGGGTATGGGCAGTTGGCGGGGGCCAACGTCCTGACTTTC.

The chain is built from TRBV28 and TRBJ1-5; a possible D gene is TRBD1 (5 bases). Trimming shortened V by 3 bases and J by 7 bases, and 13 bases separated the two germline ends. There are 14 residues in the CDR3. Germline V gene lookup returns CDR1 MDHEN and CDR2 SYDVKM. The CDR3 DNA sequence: TGTGCCAGCAGTTTCCGGTGGGGCCGGCAGCCCCAGCATTTT. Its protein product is CASSFRWGRQPQHF.

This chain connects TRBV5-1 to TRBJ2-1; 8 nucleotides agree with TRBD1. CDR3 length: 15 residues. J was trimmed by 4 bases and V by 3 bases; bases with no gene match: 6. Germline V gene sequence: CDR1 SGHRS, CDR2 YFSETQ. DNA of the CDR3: TGCGCCAGCAGCTCCGGGACAGGTGAATACAATGAGCAGTTCTTC. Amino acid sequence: CASSSGTGEYNEQFF.

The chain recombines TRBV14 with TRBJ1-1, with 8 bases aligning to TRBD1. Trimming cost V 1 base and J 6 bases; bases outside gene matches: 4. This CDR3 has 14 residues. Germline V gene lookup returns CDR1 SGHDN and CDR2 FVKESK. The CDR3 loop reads CASSQVTGVAEAFF. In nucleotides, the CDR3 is TGTGCCAGCAGCCAAGTGACAGGGGTGGCTGAAGCTTTCTTT.

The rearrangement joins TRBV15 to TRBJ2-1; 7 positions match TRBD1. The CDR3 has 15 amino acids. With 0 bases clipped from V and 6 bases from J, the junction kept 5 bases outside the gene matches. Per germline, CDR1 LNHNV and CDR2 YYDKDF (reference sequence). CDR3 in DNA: TGTGCCACCAGCAGAGAAAGGGACAGAACCAATGAGCAGTTCTTC. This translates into CATSRERDRTNEQFF.

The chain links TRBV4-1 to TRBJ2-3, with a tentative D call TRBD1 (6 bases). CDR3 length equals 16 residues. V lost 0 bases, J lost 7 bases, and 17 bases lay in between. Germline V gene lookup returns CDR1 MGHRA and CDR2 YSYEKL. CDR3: CASSQDPPGVLNTQYF. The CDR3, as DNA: TGCGCCAGCAGCCAAGATCCTCCAGGGGTATTAAATACGCAGTATTTT.

This chain's CDR3 is CASSLGRGQPQHF. DNA of the CDR3: TGTGCCAGCAGTTTGGGTCGCGGTCAGCCCCAGCATTTT. The chain couples TRBV27 to TRBJ1-5; D unresolved. Trimming pared 3 bases from V and 6 bases from J, leaving 9 bases between. Germline assignment: CDR1 MNHEY and CDR2 SMNVEV (reference sequence). The CDR3 loop spans 13 amino acids.

CDR3 DNA sequence: TGTGCCAGCAGACCAGGACATAACACCGGGGAGCTGTTTTTT. This translates into CASRPGHNTGELFF. The chain combines TRBV27 with TRBJ2-2, with D possibly being TRBD1 (5 bases). This CDR3 is built from 14 residues. CDR1 and CDR2 (germline): MNHEY, SMNVEV (reference sequence). Trimming cost V 6 bases and J 2 bases, with 10 bases left between them.

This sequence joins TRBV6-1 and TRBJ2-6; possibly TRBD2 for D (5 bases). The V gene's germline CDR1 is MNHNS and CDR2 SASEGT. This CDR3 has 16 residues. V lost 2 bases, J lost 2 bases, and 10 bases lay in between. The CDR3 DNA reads TGTGCCAGCAGTGAATACGTGGGAGCTGGGGCCAACGTCCTGACTTTC. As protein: CASSEYVGAGANVLTF.

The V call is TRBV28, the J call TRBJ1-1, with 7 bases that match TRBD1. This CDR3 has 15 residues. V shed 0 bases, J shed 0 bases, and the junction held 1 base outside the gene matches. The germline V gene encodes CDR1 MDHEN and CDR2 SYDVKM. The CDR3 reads CASSLWTGLNTEAFF. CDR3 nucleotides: TGTGCCAGCAGTTTATGGACAGGGTTGAACACTGAAGCTTTCTTT.

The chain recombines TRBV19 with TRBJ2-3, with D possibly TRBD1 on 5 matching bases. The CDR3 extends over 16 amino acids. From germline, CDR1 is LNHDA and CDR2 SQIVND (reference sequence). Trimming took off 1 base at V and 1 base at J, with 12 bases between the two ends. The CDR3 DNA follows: TGTGCCAGTAGTATAGTGCGGACATTCCGCACAGATACGCAGTATTTT. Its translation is CASSIVRTFRTDTQYF.